This T cell receptor beta chain came from a study of blood T cell repertoires in COVID-19. Turning to the study itself: COVID-19 samples from acute and convalescent phases originated in the United States, Italy and Spain. PBMCs, B-cell-depleted T cells, or T cells provided the cDNA or gDNA that made up the material.

This clone was seen at least ten times. CDR3 size: 18 residues. Trimming cost V 3 bases and J 2 bases; bases outside gene matches: 11. CDR1 and CDR2 from the germline V gene are LGHNA and YNFKEQ. In the study's own analysis: Nucleated cell counts were estimated from reference gene primer amplification. Produced via immunoSEQ multiplex PCR; TCRdb's table is partial and in-frame only. V and J calls and clone size are given by that table; D and trimming were obtained from the DNA. The profile shows 65,000 to 95,000 clones, 78% of them singletons. Sequenced input: peripheral blood. This TCR came from a human donor in a cohort sampled during active COVID-19. This sequence joins TRBV4-2 and TRBJ2-2; 8 nucleotides line up with TRBD1. CDR3 in amino acids: CASSHSPGDRFNTGELFF. In nucleotides, the CDR3 is TGTGCCAGCAGCCACTCACCCGGGGACAGGTTCAACACCGGGGAGCTGTTTTTT.